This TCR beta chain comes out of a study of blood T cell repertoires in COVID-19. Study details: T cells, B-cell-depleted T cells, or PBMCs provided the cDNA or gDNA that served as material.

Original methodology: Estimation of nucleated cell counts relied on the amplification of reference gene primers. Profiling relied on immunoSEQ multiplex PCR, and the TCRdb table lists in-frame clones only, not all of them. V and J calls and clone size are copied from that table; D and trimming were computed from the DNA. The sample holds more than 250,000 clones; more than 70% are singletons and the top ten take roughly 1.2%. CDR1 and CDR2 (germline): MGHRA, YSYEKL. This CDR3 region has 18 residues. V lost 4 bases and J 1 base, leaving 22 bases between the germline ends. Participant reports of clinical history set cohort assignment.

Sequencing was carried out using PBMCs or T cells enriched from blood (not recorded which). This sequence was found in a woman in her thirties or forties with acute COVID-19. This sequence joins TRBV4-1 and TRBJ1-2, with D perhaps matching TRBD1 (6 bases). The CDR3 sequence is CASSPRPRGQVFNYGYTF. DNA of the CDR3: TGCGCCAGCAGCCCCCGACCGAGGGGACAAGTGTTTAACTATGGCTACACCTTC.